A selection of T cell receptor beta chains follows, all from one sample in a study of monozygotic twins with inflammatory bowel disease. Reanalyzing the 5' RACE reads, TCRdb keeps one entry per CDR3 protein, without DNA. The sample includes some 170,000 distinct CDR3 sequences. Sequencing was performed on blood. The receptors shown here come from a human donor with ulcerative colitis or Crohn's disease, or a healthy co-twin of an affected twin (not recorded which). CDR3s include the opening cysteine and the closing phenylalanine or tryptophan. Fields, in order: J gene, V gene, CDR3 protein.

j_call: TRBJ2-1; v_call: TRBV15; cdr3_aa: CATSRDLPGVAEQFF
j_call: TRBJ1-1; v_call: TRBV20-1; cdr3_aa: CSARDLAGTNTEAFF
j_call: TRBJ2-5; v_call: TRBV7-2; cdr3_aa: CASSLYRETQYF
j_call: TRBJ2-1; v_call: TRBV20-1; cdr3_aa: CSATIAGGPSYNEQFF
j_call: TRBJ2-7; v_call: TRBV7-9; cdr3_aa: CASSLRGEANYEQYF
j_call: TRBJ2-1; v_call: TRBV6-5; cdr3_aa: CASSYFSGRASEQFF
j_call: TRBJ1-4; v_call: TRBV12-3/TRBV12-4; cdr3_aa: CASSGGSEKLFF
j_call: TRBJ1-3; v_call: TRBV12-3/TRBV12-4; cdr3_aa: CASSSTGSGNTIYF
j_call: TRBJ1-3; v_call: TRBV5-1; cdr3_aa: CASREQASGNTIYF
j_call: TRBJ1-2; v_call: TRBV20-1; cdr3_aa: CSSPGQETGYTF
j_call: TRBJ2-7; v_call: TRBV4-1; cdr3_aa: CASSQDRGRSSYEQYF
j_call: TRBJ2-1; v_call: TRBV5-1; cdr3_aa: CASSLGGGSYNEQFF
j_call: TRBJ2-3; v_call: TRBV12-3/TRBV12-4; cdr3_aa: CASSLTGTASTDTQYF
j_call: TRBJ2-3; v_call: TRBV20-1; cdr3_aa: CSVQGDTDTQYF
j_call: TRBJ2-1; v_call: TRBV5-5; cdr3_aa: CASSYGVGQGYNEQFF
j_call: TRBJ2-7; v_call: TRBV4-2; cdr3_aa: CASSPRHASGANEQYF
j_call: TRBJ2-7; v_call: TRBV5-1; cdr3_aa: CASSFTTAMYEQYF
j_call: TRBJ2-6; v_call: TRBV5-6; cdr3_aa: CASSLEGTGANVLTF
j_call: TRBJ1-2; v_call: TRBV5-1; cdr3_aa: CASSRMQGWSYGYTF
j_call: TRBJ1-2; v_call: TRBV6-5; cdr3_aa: CASSSSTGANGYTF
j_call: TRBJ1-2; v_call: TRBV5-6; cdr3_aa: CASTYTRNYGYTF
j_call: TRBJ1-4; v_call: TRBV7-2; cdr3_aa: CASSLGGRGHNEKLFF
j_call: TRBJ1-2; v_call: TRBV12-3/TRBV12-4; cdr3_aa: CASSLGRSNRGFYGYTF
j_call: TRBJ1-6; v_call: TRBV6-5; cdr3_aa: CASSYPGQGSNSPLHF
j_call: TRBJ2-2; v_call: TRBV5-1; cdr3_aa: CASRGTGVATGELFF
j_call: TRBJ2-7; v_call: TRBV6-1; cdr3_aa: CASSASGTILSYEQYF
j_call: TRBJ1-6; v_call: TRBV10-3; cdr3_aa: CAISGGADATLHF
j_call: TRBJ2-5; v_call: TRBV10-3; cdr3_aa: CAIAQGWQETQYF
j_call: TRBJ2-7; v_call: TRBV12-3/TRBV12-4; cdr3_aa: CATRTGKKGEQYF